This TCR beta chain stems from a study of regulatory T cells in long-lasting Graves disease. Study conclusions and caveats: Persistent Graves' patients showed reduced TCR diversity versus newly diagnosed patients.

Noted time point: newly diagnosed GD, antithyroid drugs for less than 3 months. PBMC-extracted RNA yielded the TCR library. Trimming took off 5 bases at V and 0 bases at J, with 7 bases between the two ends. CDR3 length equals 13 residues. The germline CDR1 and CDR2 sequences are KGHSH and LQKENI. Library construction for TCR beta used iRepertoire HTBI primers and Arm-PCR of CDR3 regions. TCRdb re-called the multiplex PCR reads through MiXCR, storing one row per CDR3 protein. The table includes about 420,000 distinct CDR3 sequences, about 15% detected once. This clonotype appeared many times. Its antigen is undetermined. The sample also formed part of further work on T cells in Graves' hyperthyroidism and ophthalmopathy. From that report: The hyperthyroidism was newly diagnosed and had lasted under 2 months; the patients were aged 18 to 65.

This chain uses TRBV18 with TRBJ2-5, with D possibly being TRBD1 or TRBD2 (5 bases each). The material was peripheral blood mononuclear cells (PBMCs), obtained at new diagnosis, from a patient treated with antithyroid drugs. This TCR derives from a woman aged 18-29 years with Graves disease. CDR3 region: CASSGTNQETQYF. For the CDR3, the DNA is TGTGCCAGCTCAGGGACCAACCAAGAGACCCAGTACTTC.